This T cell receptor (beta chain) is from a study of cytomegalovirus exposure and HLA in healthy donors. A multiplex PCR was run with 60 Vbeta primers and 13 Jbeta primers. Data came from immunoSEQ multiplex PCR; TCRdb stores just in-frame clones and leaves some out. The data contain more than 85,000 clones, 76% of them singletons. Germline V gene data show CDR1 as SNHLY and CDR2 as FYNNEI. V trimming: 6 bases; J trimming: 8 bases; junction bases outside the gene matches: 1. The CDR3 is 12 amino acids. Overall study findings and caveats: Association of a missense DCLRE1C variant with TCR beta V- and J-gene trimming was reported in a later analysis.

Concerning this clone itself: Its antigen is undetermined.

The sequence derives from a man aged 35 to 55 in good health and CMV-seropositive. Sequencing used PBMCs. The chain combines TRBV2 with TRBJ2-1; 10 nucleotides match TRBD1. CDR3 region: CASSGQGDEQFF. CDR3 in DNA: TGTGCCAGCAGCGGACAGGGGGATGAGCAGTTCTTC.